A selection of T cell receptor beta chains follows, all from one sample in a study of T cell repertoires in cytomegalovirus infection. Via MiXCR, TCRdb re-called the reads, giving one row per CDR3 protein. Counted here are 130,000 or so distinct CDR3 sequences, under 8.5% occurring once; the ten biggest clones make up approximately 18%. Sequencing used PBMCs. The receptors here all came from a human donor in good health (CMV status not recorded). Some clones in this sample may be carry-over from other donors' samples. Each CDR3 is given with its conserved first and last residue. Each record gives: D gene, J gene, V gene, clone size, CDR3 protein, CDR3 DNA. A D gene is named only where the DNA matches it firmly. Only part of the rows carry a size: once, few, many, or a class if the clone is expanded.

TRBD1	TRBJ1-2	TRBV7-2	many	CASSADRGRSYGYTF	TGTGCCAGCAGCGCGGACAGGGGGCGATCCTATGGCTACACCTTC
TRBD1	TRBJ1-4	TRBV4-2	few	CASSQEVDRGAGEKLFF	TGTGCCAGCAGCCAAGAAGTCGACAGGGGCGCGGGTGAAAAACTGTTTTTT
NA	TRBJ1-5	TRBV20-1	many	CSARDRRSPGDHSNQPQHF	TGCAGTGCTAGAGATCGTCGGTCGCCAGGAGACCATAGCAATCAGCCCCAGCATTTT
TRBD2	TRBJ2-7	TRBV7-8	many	CASSLSGGANEQYF	TGTGCCAGCAGCCTTAGCGGGGGGGCCAACGAGCAGTACTTC
NA	TRBJ1-1	TRBV20-1	many	CSARDYTQMNTEAFF	TGCAGTGCTAGGGACTACACGCAGATGAACACTGAAGCTTTCTTT
NA	TRBJ2-1	TRBV28	NA	CASSYTPPRNEQFF	TGTGCCAGCAGTTATACTCCCCCTAGGAATGAGCAGTTCTTC
NA	TRBJ1-5	TRBV7-9	many	CASSSSDKGGSNQPQHF	TGTGCCAGCAGCTCCTCTGACAAGGGAGGTTCCAATCAGCCCCAGCATTTT
NA	TRBJ1-1	TRBV29-1	many	CSAASGGGNTEAFF	TGCAGCGCTGCATCCGGGGGCGGAAATACTGAAGCTTTCTTT
TRBD1	TRBJ1-6	TRBV6-5	NA	CASSLWTGAASPLHF	TGTGCCAGCAGCCTCTGGACAGGGGCGGCGTCACCCCTCCACTTT
TRBD1	TRBJ2-5	TRBV20-1	NA	CSAFNRGRETQYF	TGCAGTGCTTTTAACAGGGGGAGAGAGACCCAGTACTTC
TRBD1	TRBJ2-3	TRBV6-5	many	CASRVGQGAPRNTQYF	TGTGCCAGCAGAGTAGGACAGGGGGCTCCCCGAAATACGCAGTATTTT
NA	TRBJ2-7	TRBV7-2	many	CASSLGGGGIYEQYF	TGTGCCAGCAGCTTAGGGGGGGGCGGCATATACGAGCAGTACTTC
NA	TRBJ1-2	TRBV5-6	NA	CASSPRTSYGYTF	TGTGCCAGCAGCCCCCGGACAAGCTATGGCTACACCTTC
NA	TRBJ2-3	TRBV10-3	NA	CAISEVRPTDTQYF	TGTGCCATCAGTGAGGTCAGGCCCACAGATACGCAGTATTTT
TRBD1	TRBJ1-1	TRBV6-5	few	CASNSGQEVGNTEAFF	TGTGCCAGCAACTCAGGACAGGAGGTGGGGAACACTGAAGCTTTCTTT
NA	TRBJ2-2	TRBV2	NA	CASSHRTVNTGELFF	TGTGCCAGCAGTCACCGGACAGTGAACACCGGGGAGCTGTTTTTT
NA	TRBJ2-1	TRBV5-1	many	CASSRALISYNEQFF	TGCGCCAGCAGCCGGGCGCTCATCTCCTACAATGAGCAGTTCTTC
NA	TRBJ2-1	TRBV29-1	many	CSVVERQTYNEQFF	TGCAGCGTTGTGGAGAGACAGACCTACAATGAGCAGTTCTTC
NA	TRBJ2-1	TRBV19	few	CASSINELSYNEQFF	TGTGCCAGTAGTATCAATGAACTCTCCTACAATGAGCAGTTCTTC
NA	TRBJ1-2	TRBV5-6	many	CASNPGGRPNYGYTF	TGTGCCAGCAACCCTGGCGGTAGACCTAACTATGGCTACACCTTC
NA	TRBJ2-6	TRBV7-9	many	CASSPTHFGSGANVLTF	TGTGCCAGCAGCCCCACCCACTTCGGGTCTGGGGCCAACGTCCTGACTTTC
NA	TRBJ1-5	TRBV6-2/TRBV6-3	many	CASSSGQPQHF	TGTGCCAGCAGTTCGGGCCAGCCCCAGCATTTT
NA	TRBJ2-5	TRBV11-2	NA	CASSTSERETQYF	TGTGCCAGCAGCACATCGGAGAGGGAGACCCAGTACTTC
NA	TRBJ1-1	TRBV30	few	CAWMVGLGTEAFF	TGTGCCTGGATGGTAGGCTTAGGCACTGAAGCTTTCTTT
TRBD1	TRBJ1-1	TRBV29-1	many	CSVATGGNTEAFF	TGCAGCGTGGCAACAGGGGGCAACACTGAAGCTTTCTTT
NA	TRBJ2-7	TRBV7-8	many	CASSLGHVWGSSSYEQYF	TGTGCCAGCAGCCTAGGACACGTATGGGGCTCAAGCTCCTACGAGCAGTACTTC
TRBD1	TRBJ1-1	TRBV12-3/TRBV12-4	many	CASSRTGYTEAFF	TGTGCCAGCAGTAGGACAGGTTACACTGAAGCTTTCTTT
NA	TRBJ2-1	TRBV7-9	many	CASSVGSRTYNEQFF	TGTGCCAGCAGCGTCGGGTCTAGGACGTACAATGAGCAGTTCTTC
TRBD1	TRBJ2-5	TRBV20-1	many	CSAIGGGETQYF	TGCAGTGCTATAGGGGGCGGGGAGACCCAGTACTTC
NA	TRBJ1-5	TRBV19	many	CASRFATGWSNQPQHF	TGTGCCAGTAGATTTGCCACTGGTTGGAGCAATCAGCCCCAGCATTTT
TRBD1	TRBJ2-7	TRBV2	many	CASGQGQYEQYF	TGTGCCAGCGGACAGGGTCAATACGAGCAGTACTTC
NA	TRBJ2-7	TRBV11-2	many	CASSLAGREREQYF	TGTGCCAGCAGCTTAGCCGGCAGGGAAAGGGAGCAGTACTTC
NA	TRBJ1-6	TRBV15	few	CATSREFGDPNSPLHF	TGTGCCACCAGCAGAGAGTTTGGGGATCCGAATTCACCCCTCCACTTT
NA	TRBJ1-1	TRBV6-2/TRBV6-3	many	CASSSVRGNTEAFF	TGTGCCAGCAGTTCCGTCCGGGGGAACACTGAAGCTTTCTTT
NA	TRBJ2-5	TRBV6-2/TRBV6-3	many	CASELSGSQETQYF	TGTGCCAGCGAGCTCTCGGGGAGCCAAGAGACCCAGTACTTC
NA	TRBJ2-1	TRBV20-1	many	CSARDGGPRTNEQFF	TGCAGTGCTAGAGATGGGGGGCCTAGGACAAATGAGCAGTTCTTC
NA	TRBJ1-1	TRBV4-1	NA	CASSPGRDGTEAFF	TGCGCCAGCAGCCCCGGGCGAGACGGGACTGAAGCTTTCTTT
NA	TRBJ1-6	TRBV28	NA	CASGQARRWQVF	TGTGCCAGCGGTCAGGCCCGGAGGTGGCAGGTCTTT
TRBD1	TRBJ2-6	TRBV7-2	many	CASSPGTGNSGANVLTF	TGTGCCAGCAGCCCCGGGACAGGGAACTCTGGGGCCAACGTCCTGACTTTC
TRBD2	TRBJ2-1	TRBV7-2	many	CASGQTSNLYNEQFF	TGTGCCAGCGGTCAGACTAGCAATCTTTACAATGAGCAGTTCTTC